This T cell receptor (beta chain) was sequenced during a study of PD-1 blockade in classical Hodgkin lymphoma. Following autologous stem cell transplantation, relapse occurred in every patient, and exposure to brentuximab vedotin varied. With 4 bases removed from V and 2 bases from J, the gap between germline ends came to 13 bases. Germline assignment: CDR1 SGHAT and CDR2 FQNNGV. The CDR3 covers 15 residues. Study results and caveats: Patients newly diagnosed and complete responders had comparable baseline diversity.

As to this clone: Its antigen is not known.

Only in-frame clones appear in the TCRdb table, and some are missing; sequencing was by immunoSEQ multiplex PCR. Of around 43,000 clones listed, around 80% were seen once; the top ten hold over 10%. This clonotype originated in a human donor with classical Hodgkin lymphoma. V and J are TRBV11-2 and TRBJ2-3; D might be TRBD2 (5 bases). Sequencing used peripheral blood mononuclear cells (PBMCs), obtained at baseline. The CDR3 nucleotides are TGTGCCAGCAGCTCAACGGACTTACTCACAGATACGCAGTATTTT. Protein sequence: CASSSTDLLTDTQYF.